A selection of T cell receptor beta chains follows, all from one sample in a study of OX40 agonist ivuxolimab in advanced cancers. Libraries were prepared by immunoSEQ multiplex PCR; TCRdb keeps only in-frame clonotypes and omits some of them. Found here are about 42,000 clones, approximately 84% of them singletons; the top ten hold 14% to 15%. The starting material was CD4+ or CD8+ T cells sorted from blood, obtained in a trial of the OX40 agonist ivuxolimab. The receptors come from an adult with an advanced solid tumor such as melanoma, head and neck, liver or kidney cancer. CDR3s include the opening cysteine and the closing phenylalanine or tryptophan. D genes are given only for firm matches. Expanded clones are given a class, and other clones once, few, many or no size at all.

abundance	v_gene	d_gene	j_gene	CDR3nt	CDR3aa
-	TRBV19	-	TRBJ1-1	TGTGCCAGTAGTATTGGACTCCCGGTAACTTTCTTT	CASSIGLPVTFF
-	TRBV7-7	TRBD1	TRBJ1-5	TGTGCCAGCAGCTCATCGACAGGGCCTAGCAATCAGCCCCAGCATTTT	CASSSSTGPSNQPQHF
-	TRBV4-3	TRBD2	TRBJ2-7	TGCGCCAGCAGCCAAGGGTCTAGCGGGATTTACGAGCAGTACTTC	CASSQGSSGIYEQYF
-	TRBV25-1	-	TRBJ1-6	TGTGCCAGCAGTCGAGAGGAGTATTCACCCCTCCACTTT	CASSREEYSPLHF
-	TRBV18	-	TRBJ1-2	TGTGCCAGCTCACCACCTGAGGCGCCCCTCTATGGCTACACCTTC	CASSPPEAPLYGYTF
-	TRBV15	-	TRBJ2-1	TGTGCCACCAGCGGCACCGGTGATGCGTCGGATGAGCAGTTCTTC	CATSGTGDASDEQFF
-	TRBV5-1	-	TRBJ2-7	TGCGCCAGCAGCTTCGGATGGGGCGGCAGAAGCTCCTACGAGCAGTACTTC	CASSFGWGGRSSYEQYF
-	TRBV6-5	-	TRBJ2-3	TGTGCCAGCAGTTACGTGCAGGGTGAAGGGTATTTT	CASSYVQGEGYF
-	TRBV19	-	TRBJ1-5	TGTGCCAGTAGTATTAGTGGGGCAGAACTCGAGCCCCAGCATTTT	CASSISGAELEPQHF
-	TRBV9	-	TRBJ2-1	TGTGCCAGCAGCGTAGGGCGGGGATCCTTAAATGAGCAGTTCTTC	CASSVGRGSLNEQFF
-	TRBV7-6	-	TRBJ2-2	TGTGCCAGCAGCTCAACGGGGGCCGGGGAGCTGTTTTTT	CASSSTGAGELFF
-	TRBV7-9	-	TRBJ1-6	TGTGCCAGCAGCTTAGTCGGGAACTCCTATAATTCACCCCTCCACTTT	CASSLVGNSYNSPLHF
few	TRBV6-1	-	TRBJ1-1	TGTGCCAGCACCGACAGATCCTCCGGCACTGAAGCTTTCTTT	CASTDRSSGTEAFF
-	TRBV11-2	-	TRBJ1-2	TGTGCCAGCAGCTTAGCAGGTGTCCTTGGCTACACCTTC	CASSLAGVLGYTF
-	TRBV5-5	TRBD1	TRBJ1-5	TGTGCCAGCAGCACCTACCCCGGGACAGGGGGAGGGCCCCAGCATTTT	CASSTYPGTGGGPQHF
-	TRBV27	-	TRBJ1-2	TGTGCCACCGGTGGTAGGGGTCTGGACTATGGCTACACCTTC	CATGGRGLDYGYTF
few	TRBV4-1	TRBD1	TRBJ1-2	TGCGCCAGCAGCCAAGATAGGACAGGGGTGAACTATGGCTACACCTTC	CASSQDRTGVNYGYTF
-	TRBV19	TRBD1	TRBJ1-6	TGTGCCAGTAGTATACCGGGACAGGGGTGGTCACCCCTCCACTTT	CASSIPGQGWSPLHF
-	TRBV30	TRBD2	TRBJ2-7	TGTGCCTGGAGGGCTGGTGGCGGGGGATCCTACGAGCAGTACTTC	CAWRAGGGGSYEQYF
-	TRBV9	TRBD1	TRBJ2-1	TGTGCCAGCAGGGGACAGGCGAGTGAGCAGTTCTTC	CASRGQASEQFF
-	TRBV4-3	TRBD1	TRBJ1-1	TGCGCCAGCAGCCAAAACCCTTACAGGGGAACTGAAGCTTTCTTT	CASSQNPYRGTEAFF
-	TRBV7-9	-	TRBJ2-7	TGTGCCAGCAGCCCACGGGGTGTAGGGAAGCTCGAGCAGTACTTC	CASSPRGVGKLEQYF
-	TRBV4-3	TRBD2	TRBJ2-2	TGCGCCAGCAGCCTTGGGGCGGGAGGGCTGCGGGAGCTGTTTTTT	CASSLGAGGLRELFF
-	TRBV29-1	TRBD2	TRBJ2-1	TGCAGCGTTGACCTAGCGGAGATTTTCAATGAGCAGTTCTTC	CSVDLAEIFNEQFF
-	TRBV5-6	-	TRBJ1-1	TGTGCCAGCAGCTTGGACAGTGAGACTGAAGCTTTCTTT	CASSLDSETEAFF
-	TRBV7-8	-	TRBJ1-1	TGTGCCAGCAGCTTGGGCAGGGCGAACACTGAAGCTTTCTTT	CASSLGRANTEAFF
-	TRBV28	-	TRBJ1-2	TGTGCCAGCAGTTTGGGGCAGACCCTCTATGGCTACACCTTC	CASSLGQTLYGYTF
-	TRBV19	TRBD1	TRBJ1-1	TGTGCCAGTATCACAGGGGCAGCAGCTTTCTTT	CASITGAAAFF
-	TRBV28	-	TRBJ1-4	TGTGCCAGCAGTTTACGGGACTATAATGAAAAACTGTTTTTT	CASSLRDYNEKLFF
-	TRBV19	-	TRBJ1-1	TGTGCCAGTACCATAGGGAACACTGAAGCTTTCTTT	CASTIGNTEAFF
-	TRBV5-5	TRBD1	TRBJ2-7	TGTGCCAGCAGCTGGGGGACAGGGGGCTACGAGCAGTACTTC	CASSWGTGGYEQYF
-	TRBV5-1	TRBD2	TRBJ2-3	TGCGCCAGCAGCTTTTGGGGGACTAGCGGGGGAACAGATACGCAGTATTTT	CASSFWGTSGGTDTQYF
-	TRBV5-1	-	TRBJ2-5	TGCGCCAGCAGCTCCCTGGGGGGTCAAGAGACCCAGTACTTC	CASSSLGGQETQYF
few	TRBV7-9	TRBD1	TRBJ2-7	TGTGCCAGCAGCCCGGGACAGGGCCCCAGCTCCTACGAGCAGTACTTC	CASSPGQGPSSYEQYF
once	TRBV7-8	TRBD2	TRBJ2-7	TGTGCCAGCAGCTTGGGACTAGCGGGAGTCTACGAGCAGTACTTC	CASSLGLAGVYEQYF
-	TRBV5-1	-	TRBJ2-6	TGCGCCAGCAGACCCCTTGCTCTACTCCTCTCTGGGGCCAACGTCCTGACTTTC	CASRPLALLLSGANVLTF
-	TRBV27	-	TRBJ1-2	TGTGCCACCTGGGACTACGGGGAAGGCTACACCTTC	CATWDYGEGYTF
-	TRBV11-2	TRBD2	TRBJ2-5	TGTGCCTCAGGGCTAGCGGGGTACCAAGAGACCCAGTACTTC	CASGLAGYQETQYF
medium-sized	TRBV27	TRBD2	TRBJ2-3	TGTGCCAGCAGCGGGGGGGGAGGGGTCACAGATACGCAGTATTTT	CASSGGGGVTDTQYF
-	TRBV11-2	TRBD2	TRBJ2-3	TGTGCCAGCAGCTTAGCGGGAGGGCGGGCAGATACGCAGTATTTT	CASSLAGGRADTQYF
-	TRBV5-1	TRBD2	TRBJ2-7	TGCGCCAGCAGCTTATCAGCGGGAGCGGTCTACGAGCAGTACTTC	CASSLSAGAVYEQYF
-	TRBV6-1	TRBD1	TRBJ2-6	TGTGCCAGCAGTGACACACCAGGGGGTTCTGGGGCCAACGTCCTGACTTTC	CASSDTPGGSGANVLTF
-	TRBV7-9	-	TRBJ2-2	TGTGCCAGCAGTCTTTTGGAGTCGCGGGACACCGGGGAGCTGTTTTTT	CASSLLESRDTGELFF
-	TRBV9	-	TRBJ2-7	TGTGCCAGCAGCGTAGCTAGTTCCTACGAGCAGTACTTC	CASSVASSYEQYF
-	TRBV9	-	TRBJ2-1	TGTGCCAGCAGCCTTAGGGGGGAGCTCTACAATGAGCAGTTCTTC	CASSLRGELYNEQFF
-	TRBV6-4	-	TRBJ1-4	TGTGCCAGCAGTGTTCTGCAGGGACGGTCCGCAACTAATGAAAAACTGTTTTTT	CASSVLQGRSATNEKLFF
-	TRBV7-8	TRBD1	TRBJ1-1	TGTGCCAGCAGCCCGGGACAGGGGAACACTGAAGCTTTCTTT	CASSPGQGNTEAFF
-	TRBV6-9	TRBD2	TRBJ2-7	TGTGCCAGCAGCCCCGGACTAGCGGGATACTACGAGCAGTACTTC	CASSPGLAGYYEQYF
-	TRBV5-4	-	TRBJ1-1	TGTGCCAGCAGTCCCCTGAAAAACACTGAAGCTTTCTTT	CASSPLKNTEAFF
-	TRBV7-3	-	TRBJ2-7	TGTGCCAGCAGCTTAGGGTCGCCCTCCTACGAGCAGTACTTC	CASSLGSPSYEQYF
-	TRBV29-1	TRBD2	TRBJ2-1	TGCAGCGTTGATGGGACTAGCGGGAGAGCGTCCTACAATGAGCAGTTCTTC	CSVDGTSGRASYNEQFF
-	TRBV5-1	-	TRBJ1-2	TGCGCCAGCAGCTTATCCCGGACCCAGGGCTATGGCTACACCTTC	CASSLSRTQGYGYTF
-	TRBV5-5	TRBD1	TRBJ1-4	TGTGCCAGCAGCTTGGTGGACAGGGGACCAACTAATGAAAAACTGTTTTTT	CASSLVDRGPTNEKLFF
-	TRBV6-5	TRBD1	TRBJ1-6	TGTGCCAGCAGTTTTGGGACAGGGGGGATTTCACCCCTCCACTTT	CASSFGTGGISPLHF
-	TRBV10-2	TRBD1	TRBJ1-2	TGCGCCAGCAGTGAGTTTTTGGGACAGGGATTCTATGGCTACACCTTC	CASSEFLGQGFYGYTF